What follows are 18 T cell receptor beta chains derived from one specimen sequenced in a study of T cell repertoires in cytomegalovirus infection (dated by TCRdb to between 2018 and 2021). The sequencer listed for this sample is Illumina HiSeq 1500. TCRdb reworked the public reads: Q25 trimming with fastp, MiXCR clone assembly, productive beta chains retained. Rows merge per CDR3 protein into single entries with the most common DNA and genes. This sample is represented by approximately 1,000,000 distinct CDR3 sequences; approximately 30% of them were singletons. Roughly an eighth of the sample is held by the ten biggest clonotypes. The treatment or condition label corresponds to: in vitro stimulation with specific CMV peptide epitopes to enrich CMV-specific T cells. These receptors have no identified antigens. The sample here was cultured CD8+ T cells from PBMCs, taken from culture after CMV antigen stimulation. These receptors were obtained from a human donor in good health (CMV status not recorded). Some clones in this sample may be carry-over from other donors' samples.

This clonotype turned up a few times. The V and J genes are TRBV12-3 or TRBV12-4 and TRBJ2-1; tentatively, D is TRBD1 (5 bases). The CDR3 is 14 amino acids. V was shortened by 2 bases and J by 10 bases, with 15 bases between the two germline ends. The CDR3 nucleotides read TGTGCCAGCAGTTTATCAGGGCTCCCTCCGGAGCAGTTCTTC. Protein: CASSLSGLPPEQFF.

The V gene is TRBV27, the J gene TRBJ2-2, with D perhaps TRBD1 or TRBD2 (6 bases each). This CDR3 region has 17 residues. The germline CDR1 and CDR2 sequences are MNHEY and SMNVEV (reference sequence). V shed 2 bases and J shed 1 base, with 14 bases lying between them. The CDR3 nucleotides are TGTGCCAGCAGTTTAGCTACAGGGACTTTGAACACCGGGGAGCTGTTTTTT. This gives the protein CASSLATGTLNTGELFF.

This clonotype came up a few times. This rearrangement joins TRBV7-6 to TRBJ2-6; D may be TRBD2 (6 bases). Trimming pared 5 bases from V and 4 bases from J, leaving 15 bases between. The germline gives CDR1 SGHVS, CDR2 FNYEAQ. The CDR3 length is 16 residues. The CDR3 spells CASSPLWGVGANVLTF. Here the CDR3 DNA reads TGTGCCAGCAGCCCGCTTTGGGGGGTCGGGGCCAACGTCCTGACTTTC.

This clonotype occurred a few times. CDR3: CASSDRTGSPDTQYF. The CDR3 DNA sequence: TGTGCCAGCAGTGATAGGACAGGGTCCCCAGATACGCAGTATTTT. The chain links TRBV2 to TRBJ2-3; 8 bases line up with TRBD1. V was clipped by 3 bases and J by 4 bases; unmatched bases: 6. Per germline, CDR1 SNHLY and CDR2 FYNNEI. The CDR3 loop spans 15 amino acids.

The gene calls are TRBV12-3 or TRBV12-4 and TRBJ2-7; D assignment may be TRBD1 or TRBD2 (6 bases each). This CDR3 is 13 amino acids long. The V gene lost 2 bases and the J gene lost 5 bases, with 10 bases spanning the gap. The CDR3: CASSLRGADEQYV. CDR3 nucleotides: TGTGCCAGCAGTTTAAGGGGGGCAGACGAGCAGTACGTC.

This chain joins TRBV4-3 and TRBJ2-1, with D hard to call. The length of the CDR3 is 15 residues. The V gene lost 1 base and the J gene lost 8 bases, with 15 bases spanning the gap. The germline V gene has CDR1 LGHNA and CDR2 YSLEER. Written as DNA, the CDR3 is TGCGCCAGCAGCCAAGTTTTCACAGTCCGGGATGAGCAGTTCTTC. Translation gives CASSQVFTVRDEQFF.

The rearrangement uses TRBV20-1 and TRBJ2-7, with a possible D match to TRBD1 (5 bases). Germline V lookup: CDR1 DFQATT, CDR2 SNEGSKA (reference sequence). CDR3 length: 17 residues. Between the trimmed V and J ends, which lost 2 bases and 0 bases, there was a span of 20 bases. DNA of the CDR3: TGCAGTGCTAGACTGTCCCGGCAACAGGACGTCTCCTACGAGCAGTACGTC. Protein product: CSARLSRQQDVSYEQYV.

This clonotype was counted a few times. The V and J genes are TRBV3-1 and TRBJ2-1, with a weak D call TRBD1 (7 bases). Looked up from germline, CDR1 is LGHDT and CDR2 is YNNKEL (reference sequence). This CDR3 has 16 residues. The V end was cut by 0 bases, the J end by 8 bases, with 17 bases between. The chain's CDR3 is CASSQDMRQGGDEQFF. The CDR3 nucleotides are TGTGCCAGCAGCCAAGATATGAGACAGGGAGGTGATGAGCAGTTCTTC.

In this sample, this clonotype turned up once. The chain carries TRBV18 and TRBJ2-3; D gene unclear. CDR1 and CDR2 from the germline V gene are KGHSH and LQKENI. With 3 bases removed from V and 3 bases from J, the gap between germline ends came to 22 bases. The CDR3 covers 18 residues. CDR3 DNA: TGTGCCAGCTCACCGGCAGCACGATCACAACTGTGGACAGATACGCAGTATTTT. Residues: CASSPAARSQLWTDTQYF.

This clonotype was recorded a few times. This rearrangement joins TRBV12-3 or TRBV12-4 to TRBJ1-4; 7 nucleotides align to TRBD1. This CDR3 has 15 residues. Unmatched junction bases numbered 7, after V lost 4 bases and J lost 5 bases. The CDR3 sequence: CASSWGGQRNEKLFF. The CDR3 DNA is TGTGCCAGCAGTTGGGGGGGACAGAGGAATGAAAAACTGTTTTTT.

This clonotype was observed once. A read error is possible here, since a much larger clone lies one base away. V is TRBV7-6 and J is TRBJ2-5; 7 bases are shared with TRBD1. The CDR3 covers 16 residues. Germline V lookup: CDR1 SGHVS, CDR2 FNYEAQ. CDR3: CANSFGQEAQQETQYF. As DNA, the CDR3 is TGTGCCAACAGCTTTGGACAGGAGGCTCAGCAAGAGACCCAGTACTTC.

The genes are TRBV20-1 and TRBJ2-7; 8 bases match TRBD2. The CDR3 contains 13 residues. Germline V gene sequence: CDR1 DFQATT, CDR2 SNEGSKA (reference sequence). The J segment lost 2 bases and the V segment lost 5 bases, leaving 5 bases of the junction unmatched. This CDR3 reads CSALRGGTYEQYV. The CDR3 DNA follows: TGCAGTGCTCTCCGGGGGGGAACCTACGAGCAGTACGTC.

In this sample, this clonotype turned up a few times. The chain is built from TRBV5-6 and TRBJ2-7; TRBD2 matches 7 bases. CDR3 size: 13 residues. With 6 bases clipped from V and 5 bases from J, the junction kept 8 bases outside the gene matches. Germline CDR1 and CDR2: SGHDT and YYEEEE. The CDR3: CASTWGGRNEQYV. In DNA, the CDR3 is TGTGCCAGCACCTGGGGAGGGCGGAACGAGCAGTACGTC.

V usage is TRBV19 and J usage is TRBJ1-4, with 7 bases fitting TRBD1. The ends lost 3 bases at V and 3 bases at J; junction bases unmatched: 10. The length of the CDR3 is 17 residues. Germline V lookup: CDR1 LNHDA, CDR2 SQIVND (reference sequence). This CDR3 reads CASSMRTGRIPNEKLFF. The DNA of the CDR3 is TGTGCCAGTAGTATGCGGACAGGCCGAATCCCTAATGAAAAACTGTTTTTT.

This clonotype turned up a few times. The chain employs TRBV27 and TRBJ2-1; D unclear. Trimming removed 11 bases at V and 8 bases at J, with 19 bases between. CDR3 size: 13 residues. Germline values: CDR1 MNHEY, CDR2 SMNVEV (reference sequence). The CDR3 sequence is CAASVTAEHEQFF. The CDR3 DNA reads TGTGCCGCGAGTGTCACGGCCGAACATGAGCAGTTCTTC.

This clonotype was observed a handful of times. The rearrangement links TRBV2 to TRBJ1-4; D is unclear. The V gene lost 7 bases and the J gene lost 0 bases, with 15 bases spanning the gap. The CDR3 has 16 amino acids. Germline-derived CDR1 and CDR2 are SNHLY and FYNNEI. CDR3 DNA sequence: TGTGCCAGCATTAGAGACCTCCTTGCAACTAATGAAAAACTGTTTTTT. Protein sequence: CASIRDLLATNEKLFF.

This clonotype showed up just a few times. The V gene is TRBV6-4, the J gene TRBJ2-1; D not certain. Trimming shortened V by 4 bases and J by 8 bases, and 9 bases separated the two germline ends. Germline lookup yields CDR1 MRHNA and CDR2 SNTAGT. This CDR3 comprises 12 residues. The CDR3 DNA reads TGTGCCAGCAGTGGGTTGGGCCATGAGCAGTTCTTC. This codes for CASSGLGHEQFF.

This clonotype was counted at least ten times. V gene TRBV12-3 or TRBV12-4 combines with J gene TRBJ2-3; D call uncertain. The CDR3 totals 15 residues. V shed 0 bases and J shed 0 bases, with 7 bases lying between them. CDR3 nucleotides: TGTGCCAGCAGTTTAGCACCGCGTAGCACAGATACGCAGTATTTT. It yields the protein CASSLAPRSTDTQYF.